A single sample is the source of the 5 T cell receptor beta chains below, sequenced in a study of breast tumors, draining lymph nodes, adjacent tissues. The lymph nodes were axillary draining lymph nodes from breast cancer patients. TCRdb itself ran the multiplex PCR reads through MiXCR, one entry per CDR3 protein. The sample consists of some 150,000 distinct CDR3 sequences, 25% to 40% of them appearing once. The sequenced sample consisted of axillary lymph node tissue. The origin of the receptors is a female donor with breast cancer. Some clones in this sample may be carry-over from other donors' samples.

This clonotype was observed a single time. This chain joins TRBV20-1 and TRBJ1-6; D remains ambiguous. This CDR3 region has 13 residues. Per the germline V gene, CDR1 is DFQATT and CDR2 is SNEGSKA (reference sequence). Trimming pared 1 base from V and 10 bases from J, leaving 11 bases between. CDR3 in amino acids: CSARGWDESPLHF. The CDR3 DNA follows: TGCAGTGCTAGAGGTTGGGATGAGTCACCCCTCCACTTT.

This clonotype is a singleton in its sample. The chain couples TRBV6-5 to TRBJ2-1; unclear D gene. The CDR3 is 16 amino acids. The V gene's germline CDR1 is MNHEY and CDR2 SVGAGI. Trimming took off 0 bases at V and 7 bases at J, with 16 bases between the two ends. The CDR3 spells CASSYSVTNLVNEQFF. In DNA form, the CDR3 reads TGTGCCAGCAGTTACTCGGTGACCAACTTGGTGAATGAGCAGTTCTTC.

CDR3 residues: CANQDHTGLTEAFF. In DNA form, the CDR3 reads TGTGCCAACCAAGATCATACAGGCCTCACTGAAGCTTTCTTT. The rearrangement uses TRBV6-1 and TRBJ1-1; the D gene is possibly TRBD1 (5 bases). The ends were cut back, 10 bases at V and 4 bases at J, with 19 bases in the middle. Looked up from germline, CDR1 is MNHNS and CDR2 is SASEGT. CDR3 length: 14 amino acids.

This clonotype came up many times. Since a much larger clone is just one base distant, this may be a read error. The rearrangement joins TRBV7-2 to TRBJ2-6, with a weak D call TRBD1 (5 bases). Germline V gene data show CDR1 as SGHTA and CDR2 as FQGNSA. The CDR3 covers 15 residues. The CDR3 DNA reads as TGTGCCAGCAGTCCTTACAGCTCTGGGGCCGACGTCCTGACTTTC. This translates into CASSPYSSGADVLTF.

This clonotype was counted between two and nine times. The chain couples TRBV30 to TRBJ2-5; either TRBD1 or TRBD2 may fit D (6 bases each). Germline CDR1 and CDR2: GTSNPN and SVGIG (reference sequence). This CDR3 has 15 residues. The V end was cut by 1 base, the J end by 4 bases, with 16 bases between. As DNA, the CDR3 is TGTGCCTGGAGTGGGGGGGCAGGAAAAGGAGAGACCCAGTACTTC. It is translated as CAWSGGAGKGETQYF.